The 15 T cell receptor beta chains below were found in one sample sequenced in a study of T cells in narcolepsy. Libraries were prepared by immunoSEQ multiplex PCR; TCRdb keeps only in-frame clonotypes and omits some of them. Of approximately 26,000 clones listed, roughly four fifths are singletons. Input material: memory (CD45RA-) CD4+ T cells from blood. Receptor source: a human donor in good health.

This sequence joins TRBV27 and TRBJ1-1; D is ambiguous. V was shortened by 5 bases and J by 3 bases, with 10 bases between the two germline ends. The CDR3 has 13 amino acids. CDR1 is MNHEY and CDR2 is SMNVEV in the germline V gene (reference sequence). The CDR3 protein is CASSHTWDTEAFF. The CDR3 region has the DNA TGTGCCAGCAGTCACACCTGGGACACTGAAGCTTTCTTT.

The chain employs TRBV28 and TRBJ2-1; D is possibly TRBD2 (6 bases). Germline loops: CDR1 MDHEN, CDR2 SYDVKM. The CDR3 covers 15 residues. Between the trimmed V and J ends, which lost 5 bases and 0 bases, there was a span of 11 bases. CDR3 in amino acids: CASSVIAVSYNEQFF. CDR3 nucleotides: TGTGCCAGCAGTGTTATAGCGGTCTCCTACAATGAGCAGTTCTTC.

CDR3 nucleotide sequence: TGCGCCAGCAGCCAAGGACAGGAGGATCAGCCCCAGCATTTT. Its protein is CASSQGQEDQPQHF. V is TRBV4-1 and J is TRBJ1-5, with D perhaps TRBD1 (6 bases). With 1 base removed from V and 5 bases from J, the gap between germline ends came to 9 bases. CDR1 and CDR2 from the germline V gene are MGHRA and YSYEKL. The CDR3 sequence is 14 residues long.

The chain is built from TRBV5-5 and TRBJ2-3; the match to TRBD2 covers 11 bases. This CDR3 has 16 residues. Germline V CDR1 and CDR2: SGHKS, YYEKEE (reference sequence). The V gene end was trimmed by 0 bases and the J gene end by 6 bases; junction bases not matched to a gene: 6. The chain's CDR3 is CASSLGTSGGWDTQYF. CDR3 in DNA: TGTGCCAGCAGCTTGGGCACTAGCGGGGGCTGGGATACGCAGTATTTT.

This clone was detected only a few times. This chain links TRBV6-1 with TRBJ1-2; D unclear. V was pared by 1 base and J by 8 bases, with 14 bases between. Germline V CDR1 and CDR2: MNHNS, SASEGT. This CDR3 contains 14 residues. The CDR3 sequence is CASSEEVGRYGYTF. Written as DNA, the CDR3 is TGTGCCAGCAGTGAAGAAGTGGGCAGGTACGGCTACACCTTC.

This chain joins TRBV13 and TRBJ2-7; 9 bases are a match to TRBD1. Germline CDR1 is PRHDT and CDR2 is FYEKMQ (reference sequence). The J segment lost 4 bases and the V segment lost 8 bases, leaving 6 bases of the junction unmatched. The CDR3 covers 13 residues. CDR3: CASRRDREYEQYF. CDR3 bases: TGTGCCAGCCGCCGGGACAGGGAGTACGAGCAGTACTTC.

CDR3 sequence reads: CASSQTWTSEYF. For the CDR3, the DNA is TGTGCCAGCAGTCAGACTTGGACTAGCGAGTATTTT. This sequence joins TRBV28 and TRBJ2-3, with 9 bases identical to TRBD2. Germline V gives CDR1 MDHEN, CDR2 SYDVKM. Trimming at V came to 5 bases and at J to 13 bases, leaving 7 bases not matched to a gene. The CDR3 has 12 residues.

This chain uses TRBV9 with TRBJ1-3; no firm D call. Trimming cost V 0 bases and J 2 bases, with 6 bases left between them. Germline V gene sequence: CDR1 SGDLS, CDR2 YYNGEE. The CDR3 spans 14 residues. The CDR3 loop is CASSVGTAGNTIYF. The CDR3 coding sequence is TGTGCCAGCAGCGTAGGCACAGCTGGAAACACCATATATTTT. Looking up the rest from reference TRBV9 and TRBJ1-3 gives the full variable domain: DSGVTQTPKHLITATGQRVTLRCSPRSGDLSVYWYQQSLDQGLQFLIQYYNGEERAKGNILERFSAQQFPDLHSELNLSSLELGDSALYFCASSVGTAGNTIYFGEGSWLTVV.

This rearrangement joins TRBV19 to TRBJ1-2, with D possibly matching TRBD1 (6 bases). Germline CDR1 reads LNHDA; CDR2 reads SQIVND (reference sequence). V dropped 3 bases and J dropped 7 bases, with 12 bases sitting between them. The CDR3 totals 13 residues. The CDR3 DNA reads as TGTGCCAGTAGTATCCAGGGGCCCCGTGGCTACACCTTC. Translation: CASSIQGPRGYTF.

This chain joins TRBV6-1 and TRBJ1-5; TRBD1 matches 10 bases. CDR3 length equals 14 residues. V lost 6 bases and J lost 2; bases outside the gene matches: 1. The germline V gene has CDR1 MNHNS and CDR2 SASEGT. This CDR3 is CASRGTGGNQPQHF. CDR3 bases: TGTGCCAGCAGGGGGACAGGGGGCAATCAGCCCCAGCATTTT.

In DNA form, the CDR3 reads TGTGCCTGGAACCGCATCGCCTCACCCCTCCACTTT. Translated, it gives CAWNRIASPLHF. The chain links TRBV30 to TRBJ1-6; no firm D call. V was clipped by 4 bases and J by 10 bases, with 11 bases between them. The V gene's germline CDR1 is GTSNPN and CDR2 SVGIG (reference sequence). The CDR3 is made up of 12 amino acids.

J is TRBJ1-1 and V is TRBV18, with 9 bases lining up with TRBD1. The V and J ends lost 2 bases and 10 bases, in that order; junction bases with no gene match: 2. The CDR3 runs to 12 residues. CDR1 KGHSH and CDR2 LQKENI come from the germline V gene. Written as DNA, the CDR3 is TGTGCCAGCTCACCATCGGGACAGGGAGCTTTCTTT. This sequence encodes CASSPSGQGAFF.

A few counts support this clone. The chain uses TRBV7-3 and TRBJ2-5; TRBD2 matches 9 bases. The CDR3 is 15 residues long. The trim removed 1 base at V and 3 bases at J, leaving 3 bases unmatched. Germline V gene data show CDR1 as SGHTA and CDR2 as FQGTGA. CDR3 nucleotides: TGTGCCAGCAGCTTAAATCCTAGCGGGGAAGAGACCCAGTACTTC. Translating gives CASSLNPSGEETQYF.

The CDR3 spells CASSLAGDGGYYNEQFF. CDR3 DNA sequence: TGTGCCAGCAGCTTGGCCGGGGATGGGGGCTACTACAATGAGCAGTTCTTC. The chain recombines TRBV5-4 with TRBJ2-1; D is possibly TRBD1 (6 bases). This CDR3 spans 17 amino acids. The germline V and J ends were trimmed by 0 bases and 3 bases, with 16 bases remaining between them. Germline V gives CDR1 SGHNT, CDR2 YYREEE (reference sequence).

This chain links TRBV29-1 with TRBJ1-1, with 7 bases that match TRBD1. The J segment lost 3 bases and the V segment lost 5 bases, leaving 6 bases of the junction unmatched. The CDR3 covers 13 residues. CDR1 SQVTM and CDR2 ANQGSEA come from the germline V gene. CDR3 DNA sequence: TGCAGCGTTCAAGCAGGGGGGCACACTGAAGCTTTCTTT. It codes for CSVQAGGHTEAFF.